The 13 T cell receptor beta chains below come from one sample, sequenced in a study of blood T cell repertoires in COVID-19. Produced via immunoSEQ multiplex PCR; TCRdb's table is partial and in-frame only. The sample includes approximately 290,000 clones, 70% to 90% of them seen just once. What was sequenced was peripheral blood. The receptors stem from a woman aged 55 to 70 with acute or convalescent COVID-19.

The CDR3 DNA is TGCGCCAGCAGCCTTGACAGGGGTGGAAACACCATATATTTT. Translating it yields CASSLDRGGNTIYF. The gene calls are TRBV5-1 and TRBJ1-3; 8 bases agree with TRBD1. CDR3 size: 14 residues. Germline V gene lookup returns CDR1 SGHRS and CDR2 YFSETQ. V dropped 4 bases and J dropped 3; count of bases not matched to a gene: 3.

The V call is TRBV19, the J call TRBJ1-5; 7 positions agree with TRBD1. This CDR3 has 15 amino acids. Germline trimming cut 5 bases from V and 5 bases from J; bases unmatched to any gene: 9. Per the germline V gene, CDR1 is LNHDA and CDR2 is SQIVND (reference sequence). In nucleotides, the CDR3 is TGTGCCAGTAGTCCGGGGCAGGGGGTCCATCAGCCCCAGCATTTT. Its translation is CASSPGQGVHQPQHF. The whole variable domain, filled in from reference TRBV19 and TRBJ1-5, reads DGGITQSPKYLFRKEGQNVTLSCEQNLNHDAMYWYRQDPGQGLRLIYYSQIVNDFQKGDIAEGYSVSREKKESFPLTVTSAQKNPTAFYLCASSPGQGVHQPQHFGDGTRLSIL.

The CDR3 protein is CASSGNPGGASYNEQFF. CDR3 DNA sequence: TGTGCCAGCAGTGGCAATCCGGGGGGCGCTTCCTACAATGAGCAGTTCTTC. The V and J genes are TRBV2 and TRBJ2-1; maybe TRBD2 (7 bases). Germline assignment: CDR1 SNHLY and CDR2 FYNNEI. This CDR3 is built from 17 residues. Trimming cost V 4 bases and J 1 base, with 17 bases left between them.

The chain combines TRBV7-2 with TRBJ2-7; 11 nucleotides align to TRBD2. CDR3 length: 16 amino acids. J lost 4 bases, V lost 5 bases, and 10 bases had no gene match. Looked up from germline, CDR1 is SGHTA and CDR2 is FQGNSA. The CDR3: CASSPNLLAGGYEQYF. Written as DNA, the CDR3 is TGTGCCAGCAGCCCGAACCTGCTAGCGGGAGGTTACGAGCAGTACTTC.

The chain is built from TRBV18 and TRBJ2-1; 13 bases align to TRBD2. The CDR3 totals 18 residues. Losses at the gene ends were 3 bases for V and 3 bases for J; bases not matched to a gene: 8. Germline V CDR1 and CDR2: KGHSH, LQKENI. As DNA, the CDR3 is TGTGCCAGCTCACCTGGGACTAGCGGGGTCTCTTTCTACAATGAGCAGTTCTTC. Translated, it gives CASSPGTSGVSFYNEQFF.

This rearrangement joins TRBV15 to TRBJ1-6, with 9 bases fitting TRBD1. Trimming took 1 base from V and 4 from J; bases not matched to a gene: 2. This CDR3 has 16 residues. Looked up from germline, CDR1 is LNHNV and CDR2 is YYDKDF (reference sequence). CDR3 nucleotide sequence: TGTGCCACCAGCAGAGTTGGGACAGGGTATAATTCACCCCTCCACTTT. Translated, it gives CATSRVGTGYNSPLHF.

The chain links TRBV19 to TRBJ1-1; possibly TRBD1 for D (5 bases). The CDR3 has 16 residues. Trimming removed 3 bases from V and 2 bases from J, with 16 bases in between. From germline, CDR1 is LNHDA and CDR2 SQIVND (reference sequence). CDR3 sequence reads: CASSIGSGRDNTEAFF. The CDR3 nucleotides are TGTGCCAGTAGTATTGGGTCGGGCAGGGATAACACTGAAGCTTTCTTT.

This clone came up a few times. The rearrangement joins TRBV30 to TRBJ1-2; tentative D call: TRBD1 (6 bases). Trimming stripped 2 bases from V and 7 bases from J, with 20 bases between. This CDR3 is built from 15 residues. Looked up from germline, CDR1 is GTSNPN and CDR2 is SVGIG (reference sequence). In DNA form, the CDR3 reads TGTGCCTGGAGTATTGAGGGGGTCGGCTGGGGTGGCTACACCTTC. Translated: CAWSIEGVGWGGYTF.

The chain uses TRBV5-4 and TRBJ1-1; possible D gene TRBD1, 5 bases. V gave up 3 bases and J gave up 5 bases, with 14 bases separating them. CDR1 SGHNT and CDR2 YYREEE come from the germline V gene (reference sequence). The CDR3 is made up of 14 amino acids. This chain's CDR3 is CASSSQGRWTEAFF. In DNA form, the CDR3 reads TGTGCCAGCAGCTCGCAGGGAAGGTGGACTGAAGCTTTCTTT.

V and J are TRBV2 and TRBJ2-1; 10 nucleotides line up with TRBD2. This CDR3 is 15 amino acids long. V lost 8 bases, J lost 9 bases, and 13 bases stayed unmatched. From germline, CDR1 is SNHLY and CDR2 FYNNEI. The CDR3, as DNA: TGTGCCAGCCAAAGGACTAGCGGTCGGTCGGGTGAGCAGTTCTTC. The encoded protein is CASQRTSGRSGEQFF.

The chain recombines TRBV7-2 with TRBJ2-3; TRBD1 matches 9 bases. Germline V gives CDR1 SGHTA, CDR2 FQGNSA. V was pared by 5 bases and J by 3 bases, with 6 bases of the junction left unmatched. The CDR3 runs 15 residues. CDR3 in amino acids: CASSHRGRGTDTQYF. CDR3 bases: TGTGCCAGCAGCCACAGGGGGCGCGGAACAGATACGCAGTATTTT.

The chain employs TRBV2 and TRBJ2-6; D is possibly TRBD2 (6 bases). The CDR3 is 16 residues long. Germline V gene data show CDR1 as SNHLY and CDR2 as FYNNEI. Trimming shortened V by 3 bases and J by 3 bases, and 12 bases separated the two germline ends. The CDR3 DNA follows: TGTGCCAGCAGTGAGAGTGGAGGGGATGGGGCCAACGTCCTGACTTTC. Protein: CASSESGGDGANVLTF.

The V and J genes are TRBV7-9 and TRBJ2-3; 9 bases match TRBD2. This CDR3 has 16 residues. V lost 3 bases and J lost 2; bases outside the gene matches: 6. From germline, CDR1 is SEHNR and CDR2 FQNEAQ (reference sequence). The CDR3 DNA sequence: TGTGCCAGCAGCTTCTTAGCGGGGGTCCCCACAGATACGCAGTATTTT. Amino acid sequence: CASSFLAGVPTDTQYF. Using reference TRBV7-9 and TRBJ2-3 for the parts outside the CDR3, the full variable domain is DTGVSQNPRHKITKRGQNVTFRCDPISEHNRLYWYRQTLGQGPEFLTYFQNEAQLEKSRLLSDRFSAERPKGSFSTLEIQRTEQGDSAMYLCASSFLAGVPTDTQYFGPGTRLTVL.